Listed below are T cell receptor beta chains from one sample, sequenced in a study of Graves' ophthalmopathy and Graves' hyperthyroidism. TCRdb re-derived calls from the multiplex PCR reads in MiXCR, one entry per CDR3 protein. This table holds about 740,000 distinct CDR3 sequences, around 40% found once. Sequencing input: peripheral blood. All receptors come from an adult man with Graves' ophthalmopathy. CDR3s include the opening cysteine and the closing phenylalanine or tryptophan. Fields, in order: V gene, clone size, D gene, J gene, CDR3 DNA, CDR3 protein. The D gene is left open where the match is weak. Only part of the rows carry a size: once, few, many, or a class if the clone is expanded.

v_call: TRBV11-2; clone_size: .; d_call: .; j_call: TRBJ2-7; cdr3_nt: TGTGCCAGCAGCTTAGAATTGGGCATGACCTACGAGCAGTACTTC; cdr3_aa: CASSLELGMTYEQYF
v_call: TRBV7-9; clone_size: .; d_call: TRBD1; j_call: TRBJ1-4; cdr3_nt: TGTGCCAGCAGCGCCTGGGACAGGGGGAACGAAAAACTGTTTTTT; cdr3_aa: CASSAWDRGNEKLFF
v_call: TRBV7-9; clone_size: .; d_call: .; j_call: TRBJ2-7; cdr3_nt: TGTGCCAGCAGCTTAGGGGGGCAGGCCTACGAGCAGCACTTC; cdr3_aa: CASSLGGQAYEQHF
v_call: TRBV7-2; clone_size: .; d_call: .; j_call: TRBJ2-2; cdr3_nt: TGTGCCAGCAGCTTAAGCGGTTTTAACACCGGGGAGCTGTTTTTT; cdr3_aa: CASSLSGFNTGELFF
v_call: TRBV28; clone_size: few; d_call: .; j_call: TRBJ1-5; cdr3_nt: TGTGCCAGCAGTTCCAGGGAACGATACAATCAGCCCCAGCATTTT; cdr3_aa: CASSSRERYNQPQHF
v_call: TRBV10-3; clone_size: .; d_call: .; j_call: TRBJ2-3; cdr3_nt: TGTGCCATCAGTGCGGGGTTGGGAACAGATACGCAGTATTTT; cdr3_aa: CAISAGLGTDTQYF
v_call: TRBV12-5; clone_size: .; d_call: .; j_call: TRBJ2-7; cdr3_nt: TGTGCTAGTGGTTCAGACGGACGCGAGCAGTACTTC; cdr3_aa: CASGSDGREQYF
v_call: TRBV29-1; clone_size: many; d_call: .; j_call: TRBJ1-1; cdr3_nt: TGCAGCGTTGAAGTTGCAACGACTGAAGCTTTCTTT; cdr3_aa: CSVEVATTEAFF
v_call: TRBV24-1; clone_size: .; d_call: TRBD1; j_call: TRBJ2-5; cdr3_nt: TGTGCCACCAGTGCCGGGACAGACTACCAAGAGACCCAGTACTTC; cdr3_aa: CATSAGTDYQETQYF
v_call: TRBV7-2; clone_size: few; d_call: TRBD2; j_call: TRBJ2-2; cdr3_nt: TGTGCCAGCTCAGCGGGGGGGCTGGTCGGGGAGCTGTTTTTT; cdr3_aa: CASSAGGLVGELFF
v_call: TRBV19; clone_size: .; d_call: TRBD2; j_call: TRBJ2-7; cdr3_nt: TGTGCCAGTAGTATCGAGCGGGGGTACGAGCAGTACTTC; cdr3_aa: CASSIERGYEQYF
v_call: TRBV10-3; clone_size: few; d_call: TRBD1; j_call: TRBJ1-5; cdr3_nt: TGTGCCAGCAGTCACAGGGGGCCGATTACGCCCCAGCATTTT; cdr3_aa: CASSHRGPITPQHF
v_call: TRBV29-1; clone_size: few; d_call: TRBD2; j_call: TRBJ2-2; cdr3_nt: TGCAGCGTTGAAGACGGGACTAGCGGGAACACCGGGGAGCTGTTTTTT; cdr3_aa: CSVEDGTSGNTGELFF
v_call: TRBV15; clone_size: many; d_call: .; j_call: TRBJ2-7; cdr3_nt: TGTGCCACCAGCAGTGCTCTCTACGAGCAGTACTTC; cdr3_aa: CATSSALYEQYF
v_call: TRBV19; clone_size: many; d_call: TRBD1; j_call: TRBJ1-6; cdr3_nt: TGTGCCAGTAGCGACTCGTCGACAGGGTATTACTCACCCCTCCACTTT; cdr3_aa: CASSDSSTGYYSPLHF
v_call: TRBV12-3/TRBV12-4; clone_size: few; d_call: .; j_call: TRBJ2-2; cdr3_nt: TGTGCCAGCAGTTTCTTCAGATCCGGGGAGCTGTTTTTT; cdr3_aa: CASSFFRSGELFF
v_call: TRBV15; clone_size: few; d_call: TRBD1; j_call: TRBJ2-3; cdr3_nt: TGTGCCACCAGCAGACCCGGGACAGGGTCAGATACGCAGTATTTT; cdr3_aa: CATSRPGTGSDTQYF
v_call: TRBV2; clone_size: few; d_call: .; j_call: TRBJ2-5; cdr3_nt: TGTGCCAGCAAGGAGCAAGAGACCCAGTACTTC; cdr3_aa: CASKEQETQYF
v_call: TRBV7-9; clone_size: .; d_call: .; j_call: TRBJ2-2; cdr3_nt: TGTGCCAGCAGCTTAGGGCCCCGATTGAACACCGGGGAGCTGTTTTTT; cdr3_aa: CASSLGPRLNTGELFF
v_call: TRBV7-6; clone_size: once; d_call: .; j_call: TRBJ1-2; cdr3_nt: TGTGCTAGCGCGGTGGGGGGAGGCTACACCTTC; cdr3_aa: CASAVGGGYTF
v_call: TRBV19; clone_size: .; d_call: .; j_call: TRBJ2-7; cdr3_nt: TGTGCCAGTAGTATAGTTTCCCCCTTTGCAGAGAGCAGCTCCTACGAGCAGTACTTC; cdr3_aa: CASSIVSPFAESSSYEQYF
v_call: TRBV9; clone_size: .; d_call: .; j_call: TRBJ2-7; cdr3_nt: TGTGCCAGCAGCGTAGGTCCGGGAGACGTGTACGAGCAGTACTTC; cdr3_aa: CASSVGPGDVYEQYF
v_call: TRBV24-1; clone_size: .; d_call: .; j_call: TRBJ1-5; cdr3_nt: TGTGCCAGCAGCCAAGAGAGGTCGGCGGATCAGCCCCAGCATTTT; cdr3_aa: CASSQERSADQPQHF
v_call: TRBV7-2; clone_size: .; d_call: .; j_call: TRBJ1-4; cdr3_nt: TGTGCCAGCAGCCTAAGCCAGGGAGGATATGAAAAACTGTTTTTT; cdr3_aa: CASSLSQGGYEKLFF
v_call: TRBV2; clone_size: many; d_call: TRBD2; j_call: TRBJ2-7; cdr3_nt: TGTGCCAGCAGTGGGACTAGCCACGAGCAGTACTTC; cdr3_aa: CASSGTSHEQYF
v_call: TRBV10-3; clone_size: .; d_call: TRBD1; j_call: TRBJ1-1; cdr3_nt: TGTGCCATCAGTGCCGAACAGGGACAGGACAACACTGAAGCTTTCTTT; cdr3_aa: CAISAEQGQDNTEAFF
v_call: TRBV29-1; clone_size: once; d_call: .; j_call: TRBJ1-4; cdr3_nt: TGCAGCGTTGAAGGTCGAGGGGAAAAACTGTTTTTT; cdr3_aa: CSVEGRGEKLFF
v_call: TRBV5-8; clone_size: few; d_call: .; j_call: TRBJ1-2; cdr3_nt: TGTGCCAGCAGCTTGAAGGGGGGCTATGGCTACACCTTC; cdr3_aa: CASSLKGGYGYTF
v_call: TRBV7-2; clone_size: few; d_call: .; j_call: TRBJ1-5; cdr3_nt: TGTGCCAGCAGCTTAGGAGGGTGGTGGAGCAATCAGCCCCAGCATTTT; cdr3_aa: CASSLGGWWSNQPQHF
v_call: TRBV25-1; clone_size: many; d_call: TRBD1; j_call: TRBJ1-6; cdr3_nt: TGTGCCAGCAGTGATCCCGGACAGGGGATTAATTCACCCCTCCACTTT; cdr3_aa: CASSDPGQGINSPLHF
v_call: TRBV7-9; clone_size: .; d_call: .; j_call: TRBJ2-6; cdr3_nt: TGTGCCAGCAGCCAAGGGGATGGGGCCAACGTCCTGACTTTC; cdr3_aa: CASSQGDGANVLTF
v_call: TRBV24-1; clone_size: once; d_call: .; j_call: TRBJ1-5; cdr3_nt: TGTGCCACCAGTGAGTCCGGGGAGCGAGATCAGCCCCAGCATTTT; cdr3_aa: CATSESGERDQPQHF
v_call: TRBV19; clone_size: few; d_call: .; j_call: TRBJ2-7; cdr3_nt: TGTGCCAGCAGCCAAGACAGAACCTTATACGAGCAGTACTTC; cdr3_aa: CASSQDRTLYEQYF
v_call: TRBV12-3/TRBV12-4; clone_size: .; d_call: .; j_call: TRBJ1-2; cdr3_nt: TGTGCCAGCAGTACACGGACGGGAGTTAACTATGGCTACACCTTC; cdr3_aa: CASSTRTGVNYGYTF
v_call: TRBV15; clone_size: many; d_call: TRBD1; j_call: TRBJ2-6; cdr3_nt: TGTGCCACTAATACAGGGGGCGCTGGGGCCAACGTCCTGACTTTC; cdr3_aa: CATNTGGAGANVLTF
v_call: TRBV20-1; clone_size: .; d_call: .; j_call: TRBJ1-5; cdr3_nt: TGCAGTGCTTCTCCCCCGTGGGCCGGGTGGGAGCAGCCCCAGCATTTT; cdr3_aa: CSASPPWAGWEQPQHF
v_call: TRBV2; clone_size: few; d_call: TRBD1; j_call: TRBJ1-5; cdr3_nt: TGTGCCAGCAGAAAGGACAGGGGGAACAATCAGCCCCAGCATTTT; cdr3_aa: CASRKDRGNNQPQHF
v_call: TRBV10-3; clone_size: .; d_call: .; j_call: TRBJ2-6; cdr3_nt: TGTGCCATCAGCGACAGCCCGAGGTACTCTGGGGCCAACGTCCTGACTTTC; cdr3_aa: CAISDSPRYSGANVLTF
v_call: TRBV29-1; clone_size: once; d_call: .; j_call: TRBJ1-6; cdr3_nt: TGCAGCGTTGAAGATCTCAGGGACTCCTATAATTCACCCCTCCACTTT; cdr3_aa: CSVEDLRDSYNSPLHF
v_call: TRBV20-1; clone_size: few; d_call: TRBD1; j_call: TRBJ1-6; cdr3_nt: TGCAGTGCTACCGACAGGGGGCATGCCTATAATTCACCCCTCCACTTT; cdr3_aa: CSATDRGHAYNSPLHF
v_call: TRBV25-1; clone_size: .; d_call: .; j_call: TRBJ1-1; cdr3_nt: TGTGCCAGCTTAGGAAGGGTGATGAACACTGAAGCTTTCTTT; cdr3_aa: CASLGRVMNTEAFF
v_call: TRBV25-1; clone_size: many; d_call: .; j_call: TRBJ1-2; cdr3_nt: TGTGCCAGCAGTGGTTTAAACTATGGCTACACCTTC; cdr3_aa: CASSGLNYGYTF
v_call: TRBV19; clone_size: many; d_call: .; j_call: TRBJ1-1; cdr3_nt: TGTGCCAGTATCAACAACGCTGAAGCTTTCTTT; cdr3_aa: CASINNAEAFF
v_call: TRBV7-9; clone_size: .; d_call: .; j_call: TRBJ1-2; cdr3_nt: TGTGCCAGCAGCCAAGGGATGGGTAACTATGGCTACACCTTC; cdr3_aa: CASSQGMGNYGYTF
v_call: TRBV2; clone_size: .; d_call: .; j_call: TRBJ1-4; cdr3_nt: TGTGCCAGCTCGGACGGGGGTGATGAAAAACTGTTTTTT; cdr3_aa: CASSDGGDEKLFF
v_call: TRBV24-1; clone_size: few; d_call: .; j_call: TRBJ1-5; cdr3_nt: TGTGCCAATGGGGTTTTAGGTGGTCAGCCCCAGCATTTT; cdr3_aa: CANGVLGGQPQHF
v_call: TRBV29-1; clone_size: few; d_call: .; j_call: TRBJ2-3; cdr3_nt: TGCAGCGTCGAGGTACAGGGCGCAGATACGCAGTATTTT; cdr3_aa: CSVEVQGADTQYF
v_call: TRBV7-9; clone_size: .; d_call: TRBD1; j_call: TRBJ1-1; cdr3_nt: TGTGCCAGCAGCCAAGAGCGGACAGGTGACGAAGCTTTCTTT; cdr3_aa: CASSQERTGDEAFF
v_call: TRBV28; clone_size: .; d_call: .; j_call: TRBJ1-4; cdr3_nt: TGTGCCAGCAGTTTTCTTGATGAAAAACTGTTTTTT; cdr3_aa: CASSFLDEKLFF